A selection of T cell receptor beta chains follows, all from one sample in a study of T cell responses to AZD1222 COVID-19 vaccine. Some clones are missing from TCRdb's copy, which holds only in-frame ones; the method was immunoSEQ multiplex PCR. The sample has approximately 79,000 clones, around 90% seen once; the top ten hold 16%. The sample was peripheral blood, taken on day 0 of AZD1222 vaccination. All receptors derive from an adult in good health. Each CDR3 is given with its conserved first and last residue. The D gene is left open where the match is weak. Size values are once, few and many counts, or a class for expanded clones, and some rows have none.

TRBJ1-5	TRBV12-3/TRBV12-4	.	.	TGTGCGATAGGGGGTAGCAATCAGCCCCAGCATTTT	CAIGGSNQPQHF
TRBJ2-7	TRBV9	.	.	TGTGCCAGCAGCGGACCAGGGGGGGGCGAGCAGTACTTC	CASSGPGGGEQYF
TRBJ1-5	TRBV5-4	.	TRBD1	TGTGCCAGCAGCGTCGACAGGGGTGCGAATCAGCCCCAGCATTTT	CASSVDRGANQPQHF
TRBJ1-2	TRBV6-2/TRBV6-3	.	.	TGTGCCAGCAGCTGGAGGGGAGTACAGGGCAACTATGGCTACACCTTC	CASSWRGVQGNYGYTF
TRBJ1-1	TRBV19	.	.	TGTGCCAGTAGTATATGGGGCGCGAACACTGAAGCTTTCTTT	CASSIWGANTEAFF
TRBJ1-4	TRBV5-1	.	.	TGCGCCAGCAGCCTCCGGGTCAGAGCAACTAATGAAAAACTGTTTTTT	CASSLRVRATNEKLFF
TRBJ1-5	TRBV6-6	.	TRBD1	TGTGCCAGCAGTCCTCGAGGACAGGGACCAAATAGTGGTCAGCCCCAGCATTTT	CASSPRGQGPNSGQPQHF
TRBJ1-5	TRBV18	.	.	TGTGCCAGCTCAACGGGAACCCATCAGCCCCAGCATTTT	CASSTGTHQPQHF
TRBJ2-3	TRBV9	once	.	TGTGCCAGCAGCGACTCTGGGGGAGCAGAAGATACGCAGTATTTT	CASSDSGGAEDTQYF
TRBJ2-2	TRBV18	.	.	TGTGCCAGCTCACCAAGGATGGACACTAACACCGGGGAGCTGTTTTTT	CASSPRMDTNTGELFF
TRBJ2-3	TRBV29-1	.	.	TGCAGCGTTGTGGCGGCGGGGAGCACAGATACGCAGTATTTT	CSVVAAGSTDTQYF
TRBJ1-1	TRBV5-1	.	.	TGCGCCAGCAGCTTGGCATTGAAGGGGCCTGAAGCTTTCTTT	CASSLALKGPEAFF
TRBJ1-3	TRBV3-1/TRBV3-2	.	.	TGTGCCAGCAGCCTACAGGAATCCTCTGGAAACACCATATATTTT	CASSLQESSGNTIYF
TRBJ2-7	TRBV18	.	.	TGTGCCAGCTCACCACCGGGCCTCCCCTACGAGCAGTACTTC	CASSPPGLPYEQYF
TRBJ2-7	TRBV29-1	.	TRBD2	TGCAGCGTAACAGGGACTAGCGGGTGGGGCGAGCAGTACTTC	CSVTGTSGWGEQYF
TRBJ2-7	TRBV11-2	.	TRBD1	TGTGCCAGCAGCTTGTTTTTTGGGACAGGGGACTCCTACGAGCAGTACTTC	CASSLFFGTGDSYEQYF
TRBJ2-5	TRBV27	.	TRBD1	TGTGCCAGCAGTTTATCGGTAGGACAGGGGCAGGAGACCCAGTACTTC	CASSLSVGQGQETQYF